Listed below are T cell receptor beta chains from one sample, sequenced in a study of naive and memory T cell subsets. TCRdb processed the 5' RACE reads anew with MiXCR; each CDR3 protein has one entry. The sample shows more than 45,000 distinct CDR3 sequences, approximately 4.5% of them seen only once. Receptors were obtained from a female donor in good health. Both conserved end residues are part of each CDR3. A D gene is named only where the DNA matches it firmly. The listing skips clone size in some rows; elsewhere it reads once, few, many or a size class.

TRBV12-3/TRBV12-4	TRBJ1-1	TRBD1	many	CASTLTGGNTEAFF	TGTGCCAGCACCCTAACAGGGGGCAACACTGAAGCTTTCTTT
TRBV2	TRBJ2-1	TRBD2	few	CASRQLAGGYNEQFF	TGTGCCAGCAGGCAACTAGCGGGAGGCTACAATGAGCAGTTCTTC
TRBV29-1	TRBJ2-7	-	many	CSDSQVTSYEQYF	TGCAGCGACAGTCAAGTGACCTCCTACGAGCAGTACTTC
TRBV28	TRBJ1-6	-	many	CASSSFASYNSPLHF	TGTGCCAGCAGTTCTTTTGCCTCCTATAATTCACCCCTCCACTTT
TRBV5-1	TRBJ1-4	-	many	CASSLSGYEKLFF	TGCGCCAGCAGCTTGTCAGGTTACGAAAAACTGTTTTTT
TRBV20-1	TRBJ1-4	-	many	CSASPGGTNEKLFF	TGCAGTGCTAGTCCGGGGGGAACTAATGAAAAACTGTTTTTT
TRBV5-4	TRBJ2-7	TRBD1	few	CASSPPGQGVGYEQYF	TGTGCCAGCAGCCCGCCAGGACAGGGAGTTGGGTACGAGCAGTACTTC
TRBV3-1	TRBJ2-1	TRBD2	few	CASSQVASGSRSYNEQFF	TGTGCCAGCAGCCAAGTAGCTAGCGGGAGCAGGTCCTACAATGAGCAGTTCTTC
TRBV7-6	TRBJ1-5	-	many	CASSLAPSGEGFSYQPQHF	TGTGCCAGCAGCTTAGCTCCCTCAGGGGAAGGGTTTTCGTATCAGCCCCAGCATTTT
TRBV2	TRBJ1-5	TRBD1	-	CASSEARGTGSNQPQHF	TGTGCCAGCAGTGAAGCCAGGGGGACGGGAAGCAATCAGCCCCAGCATTTT
TRBV3-1	TRBJ2-3	TRBD2	many	CASSSRTSGSSDTQYF	TGTGCCAGCAGCTCCCGGACTAGCGGGAGCTCAGATACGCAGTATTTT
TRBV29-1	TRBJ1-1	-	many	CSASGQANTEAFF	TGCAGCGCATCAGGGCAAGCGAACACTGAAGCTTTCTTT
TRBV18	TRBJ1-2	-	many	CASSPPEGSHGYTF	TGTGCCAGCTCACCCCCAGAGGGATCCCATGGCTACACCTTC
TRBV6-1	TRBJ2-6	-	-	CASSDGSGANVLTF	TGTGCCAGCAGTGATGGCTCTGGGGCCAACGTCCTGACTTTC
TRBV14	TRBJ1-5	TRBD1	few	CASSQGQGWNQPQHF	TGTGCCAGCAGCCAGGGACAGGGGTGGAATCAGCCCCAGCATTTT
TRBV27	TRBJ1-5	-	many	CASSLTSNSNQPQHF	TGTGCCAGCAGTTTAACCAGCAATAGCAATCAGCCCCAGCATTTT
TRBV6-5	TRBJ1-1	TRBD1	many	CASSYLHRGLDTEAFF	TGTGCCAGCAGTTACCTTCACAGGGGGCTGGACACTGAAGCTTTCTTT
TRBV7-9	TRBJ1-1	TRBD1	many	CASSQTGENTEAFF	TGTGCCAGCAGCCAAACAGGGGAGAACACTGAAGCTTTCTTT
TRBV2	TRBJ2-4	-	many	CATLISVGTLRTKNIQYF	TGTGCCACCTTAATATCCGTCGGGACACTCAGAACCAAAAACATTCAGTACTTC
TRBV7-8	TRBJ1-6	-	many	CASSLRDNSPLHF	TGTGCCAGCAGCTTAAGAGATAATTCACCCCTCCACTTT
TRBV7-8	TRBJ2-7	-	many	CASSLETTGGTPAYEQYF	TGTGCCAGCAGCTTAGAAACGACTGGTGGGACGCCGGCCTACGAGCAGTACTTC
TRBV7-2	TRBJ1-5	-	many	CASSRDRDNSNQPQHF	TGTGCCAGCAGCCGCGACCGGGACAATAGCAATCAGCCCCAGCATTTT
TRBV10-3	TRBJ1-1	TRBD1	many	CAISGDRGVNTEAFF	TGTGCCATCAGTGGAGACAGGGGTGTGAACACTGAAGCTTTCTTT
TRBV13	TRBJ2-5	-	many	CASSWGKETQYF	TGTGCCAGCAGCTGGGGTAAAGAGACCCAGTACTTC
TRBV29-1	TRBJ2-2	-	many	CSVGDIANTGELFF	TGCAGCGTTGGGGACATCGCGAACACCGGGGAGCTGTTTTTT
TRBV5-4	TRBJ1-1	-	many	CASSLGPMNTEAFF	TGTGCCAGCAGCTTGGGACCCATGAACACTGAAGCTTTCTTT
TRBV5-6	TRBJ2-2	TRBD2	-	CASTLPGRARTGELFF	TGTGCCAGCACCCTCCCCGGGAGGGCCAGGACCGGGGAGCTGTTTTTT
TRBV10-3	TRBJ1-5	-	-	CAISADERREPQHF	TGTGCCATCAGTGCGGACGAACGAAGGGAGCCCCAGCATTTT
TRBV20-1	TRBJ2-7	TRBD2	many	CSASGLAGDRWQYF	TGCAGTGCTAGCGGACTAGCGGGAGATAGGTGGCAGTACTTC
TRBV14	TRBJ1-1	-	many	CASSRLRGTEAFF	TGTGCCAGCAGCCGATTAAGGGGCACTGAAGCTTTCTTT
TRBV20-1	TRBJ2-7	-	many	CSVLQTQSRDEQYF	TGCAGTGTACTACAGACCCAAAGCAGGGACGAGCAGTACTTC
TRBV20-1	TRBJ2-6	-	many	CSADTGWGANVLTF	TGCAGTGCTGATACGGGGTGGGGGGCCAACGTCCTGACTTTC
TRBV28	TRBJ2-6	TRBD1	-	CASSLAWDRRVSGANVLTF	TGTGCCAGCAGTTTGGCTTGGGACAGGAGAGTATCTGGGGCCAACGTCCTGACTTTC
TRBV29-1	TRBJ2-3	-	many	CSVDGRLTDTQYF	TGCAGCGTTGATGGTAGACTCACAGATACGCAGTATTTT
TRBV20-1	TRBJ2-1	-	many	CSARSRGEQFF	TGCAGTGCTAGGAGTCGGGGTGAGCAGTTCTTC
TRBV5-1	TRBJ2-7	-	many	CASSLVQSYEQYF	TGCGCCAGCAGCTTGGTCCAGTCCTACGAGCAGTACTTC
TRBV12-3/TRBV12-4	TRBJ1-4	TRBD1	many	CASTGQGSGSEKLFF	TGTGCCAGCACTGGACAGGGTAGCGGGAGTGAAAAACTGTTTTTT
TRBV7-9	TRBJ1-2	-	few	CASSLDRNNYGDTF	TGTGCCAGCAGCTTAGACAGGAATAACTATGGCGACACCTTC
TRBV5-6	TRBJ2-7	-	many	CASSYATSYEQYF	TGTGCCAGCAGCTACGCAACATCCTACGAGCAGTACTTC
TRBV28	TRBJ2-5	TRBD2	many	CASSPPGGGLETQYF	TGTGCCAGCAGTCCCCCGGGAGGGGGACTGGAGACCCAGTACTTC
TRBV7-6	TRBJ2-1	-	many	CASSRSQGGYNEQFF	TGTGCCAGCAGCCGATCCCAGGGGGGGTACAATGAGCAGTTCTTC
TRBV7-9	TRBJ2-6	-	many	CASSLAGSGANVLTF	TGTGCCAGCAGCTTAGCGGGGTCTGGGGCCAACGTCCTGACTTTC
TRBV7-9	TRBJ1-4	-	medium-sized	CASSWRTEVQKLFF	TGTGCCAGCAGCTGGAGGACGGAGGTTCAAAAACTGTTTTTT
TRBV6-2/TRBV6-3	TRBJ2-1	-	many	CASRTVYNEQFF	TGTGCCAGCAGGACAGTCTACAATGAGCAGTTCTTC
TRBV28	TRBJ1-2	-	many	CASSLGGTEDYGYTF	TGTGCCAGCAGTTTAGGCGGGACGGAGGACTATGGCTACACCTTC
TRBV7-2	TRBJ2-2	-	-	CASSLNRLGGELFF	TGTGCCAGCAGCTTAAACCGCTTGGGCGGGGAGCTGTTTTTT
TRBV20-1	TRBJ2-1	TRBD2	many	CSARGTSGNLYNEQFF	TGCAGTGCTAGGGGGACTAGCGGGAACCTTTACAATGAGCAGTTCTTC